The present T cell receptor (beta chain) was sequenced within a study of CD8 T cells in ankylosing spondylitis (dated 2017 in TCRdb). Context from the whole study: The study profiled T cell receptor beta repertoires in healthy donors and ankylosing spondylitis patients to find disease-linked TCR variants. The full study cohort was made up of over 20 ankylosing spondylitis patients and 95 to 130 healthy donors. Peripheral blood samples were taken, and synovial fluid was additionally collected from ankylosing spondylitis patients.

The sample was run on an Illumina HiSeq 2500. TCR beta libraries were prepared by quantitative 5'-RACE with molecular barcodes. Per the original workflow: Disease-linked TCR variants were identified with a new computational method built on a probabilistic model of VDJ rearrangement. Through fastp at Q25 and MiXCR, TCRdb rebuilt clones from the public reads, retaining in-frame beta chains. CDR3 protein duplicates are merged, each entry listing the most common genes and DNA. Here the V and J calls rest on TCRdb's processing, not on the authors' analysis. The sample table contains under 400,000 distinct CDR3 sequences; only one count was recorded for around a tenth of them. The biggest ten clones account for about a tenth of the sample. The study at large found these results: According to the report, matched synovial fluid samples from ankylosing spondylitis patients were significantly enriched for the disease-linked clones. A TCR beta motif of fewer than 10 highly homologous amino acid variants appeared characteristic of blood from ankylosing spondylitis patients. A CD8+ phenotype was shown by the disease-linked clones, which were found at relatively low frequencies in peripheral blood. Some motif variants had previously been reported in the synovial fluid and blood of reactive arthritis patients, which suggests shared mechanisms of disease initiation.

In regard to this clonotype: There is no known antigen for this receptor. No clone much larger than this one lies a single base away; base qualities are absent.

CDR3 length: 14 amino acids, cysteine to phenylalanine. Only the CDR3 portion is preserved as DNA: 42 bases, with reading frame beginning at the first base. Unmatched junction bases come to 0, with V trimmed by 5 bases and J by 1 base. This sequence uses TRBV12-3 or TRBV12-4 and TRBJ1-3; a stretch of 9 junction bases matches TRBD1. The TCR sequence derives from a female donor with ankylosing spondylitis or in good health (not recorded which). The sample comprised blood, either unsorted or a sorted T cell fraction (not recorded which). The CDR3 loop reads CASSGTGSGNTIYF. The sequenced DNA: TGTGCCAGCAGTGGGACAGGGTCTGGAAACACCATATATTTT.